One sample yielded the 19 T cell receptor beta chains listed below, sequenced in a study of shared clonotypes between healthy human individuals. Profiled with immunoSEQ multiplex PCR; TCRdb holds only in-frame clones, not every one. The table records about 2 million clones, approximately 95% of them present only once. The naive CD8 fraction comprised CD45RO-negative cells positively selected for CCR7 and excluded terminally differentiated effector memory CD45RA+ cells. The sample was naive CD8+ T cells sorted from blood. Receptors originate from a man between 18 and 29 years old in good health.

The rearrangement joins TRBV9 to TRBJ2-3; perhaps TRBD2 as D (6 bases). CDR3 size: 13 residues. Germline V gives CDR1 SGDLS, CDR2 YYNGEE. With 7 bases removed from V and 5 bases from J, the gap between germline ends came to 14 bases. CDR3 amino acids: CASRPGVEDTQYF. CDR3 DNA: TGTGCCAGCCGTCCGGGAGTAGAAGATACGCAGTATTTT.

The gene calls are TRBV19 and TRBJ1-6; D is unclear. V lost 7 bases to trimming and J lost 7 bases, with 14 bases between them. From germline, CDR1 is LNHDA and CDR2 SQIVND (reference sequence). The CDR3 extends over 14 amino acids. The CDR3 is CASIRLSENSPLHF. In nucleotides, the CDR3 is TGTGCCAGTATTCGGCTTTCGGAGAATTCACCCCTCCACTTT.

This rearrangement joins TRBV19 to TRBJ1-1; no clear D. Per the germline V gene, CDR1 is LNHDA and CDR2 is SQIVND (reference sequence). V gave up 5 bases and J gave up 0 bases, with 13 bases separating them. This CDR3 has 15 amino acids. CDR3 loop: CASSPEDRMNTEAFF. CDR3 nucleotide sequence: TGTGCCAGTAGTCCCGAAGACCGGATGAACACTGAAGCTTTCTTT.

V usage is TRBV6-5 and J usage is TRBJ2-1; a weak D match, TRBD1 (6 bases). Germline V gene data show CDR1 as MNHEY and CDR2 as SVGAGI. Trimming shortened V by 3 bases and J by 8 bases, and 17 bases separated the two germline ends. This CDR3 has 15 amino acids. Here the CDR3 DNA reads TGTGCCAGCAGTTATGACTCAGGGGTGGTCTATGAGCAGTTCTTC. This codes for CASSYDSGVVYEQFF.

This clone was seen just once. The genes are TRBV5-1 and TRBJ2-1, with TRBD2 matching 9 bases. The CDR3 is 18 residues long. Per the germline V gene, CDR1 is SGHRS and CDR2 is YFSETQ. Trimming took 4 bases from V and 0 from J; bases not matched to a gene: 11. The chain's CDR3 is CASSPGVAGVISYNEQFF. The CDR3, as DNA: TGCGCCAGCAGCCCTGGGGTAGCGGGGGTGATCTCCTACAATGAGCAGTTCTTC. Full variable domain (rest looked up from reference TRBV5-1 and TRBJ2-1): KAGVTQTPRYLIKTRGQQVTLSCSPISGHRSVSWYQQTPGQGLQFLFEYFSETQRNKGNFPGRFSGRQFSNSRSEMNVSTLELGDSALYLCASSPGVAGVISYNEQFFGPGTRLTVL.

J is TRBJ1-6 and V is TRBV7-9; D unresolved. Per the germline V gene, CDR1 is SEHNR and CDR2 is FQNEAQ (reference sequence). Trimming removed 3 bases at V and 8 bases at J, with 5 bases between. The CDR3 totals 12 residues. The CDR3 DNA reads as TGTGCCAGCAGCTTCTTTGATTCACCCCTCCACTTT. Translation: CASSFFDSPLHF.

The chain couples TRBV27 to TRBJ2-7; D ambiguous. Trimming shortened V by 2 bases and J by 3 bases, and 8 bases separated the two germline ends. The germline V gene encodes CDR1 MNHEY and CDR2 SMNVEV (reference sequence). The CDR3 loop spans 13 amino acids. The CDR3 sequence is CASSLNQHYEQYF. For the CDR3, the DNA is TGTGCCAGCAGTTTAAATCAACACTACGAGCAGTACTTC.

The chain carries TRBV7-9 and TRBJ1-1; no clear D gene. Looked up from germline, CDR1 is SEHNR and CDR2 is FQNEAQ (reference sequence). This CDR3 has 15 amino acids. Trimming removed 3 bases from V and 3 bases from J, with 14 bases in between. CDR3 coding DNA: TGTGCCAGCAGCTTTGCCGGCAGAGGAGACACTGAAGCTTTCTTT. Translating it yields CASSFAGRGDTEAFF.

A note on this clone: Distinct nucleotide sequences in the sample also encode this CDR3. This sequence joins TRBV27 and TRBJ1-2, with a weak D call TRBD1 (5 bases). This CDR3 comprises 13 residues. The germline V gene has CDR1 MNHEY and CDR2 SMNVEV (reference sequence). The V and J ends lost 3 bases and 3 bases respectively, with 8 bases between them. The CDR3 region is CASSLRGDYGYTF. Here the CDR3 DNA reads TGTGCCAGCAGTTTGAGAGGGGACTATGGCTACACCTTC.

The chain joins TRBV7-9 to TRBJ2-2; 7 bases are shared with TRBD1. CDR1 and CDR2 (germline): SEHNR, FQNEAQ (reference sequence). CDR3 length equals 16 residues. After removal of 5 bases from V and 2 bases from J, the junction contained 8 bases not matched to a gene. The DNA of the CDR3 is TGTGCCAGCAGCAAGCCCAGGGGGTCAAACACCGGGGAGCTGTTTTTT. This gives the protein CASSKPRGSNTGELFF.

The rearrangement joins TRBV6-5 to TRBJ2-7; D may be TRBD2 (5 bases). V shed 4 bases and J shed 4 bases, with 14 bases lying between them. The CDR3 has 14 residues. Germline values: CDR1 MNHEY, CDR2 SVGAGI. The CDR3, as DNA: TGTGCCAGCAGTTCTGACACCGGCGGGTACGAGCAGTACTTC. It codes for CASSSDTGGYEQYF.

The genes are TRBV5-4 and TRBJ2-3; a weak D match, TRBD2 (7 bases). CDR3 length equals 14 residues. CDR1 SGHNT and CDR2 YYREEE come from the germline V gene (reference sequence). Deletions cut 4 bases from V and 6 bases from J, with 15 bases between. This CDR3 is CASSATGGEDTQYF. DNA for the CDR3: TGTGCCAGCAGCGCCACGGGGGGCGAGGATACGCAGTATTTT.

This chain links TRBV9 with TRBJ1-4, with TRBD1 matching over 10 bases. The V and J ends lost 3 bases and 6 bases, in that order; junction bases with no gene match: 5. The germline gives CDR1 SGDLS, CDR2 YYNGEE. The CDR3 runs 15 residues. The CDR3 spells CASSGSGTGDEKLFF. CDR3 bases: TGTGCCAGCAGCGGTTCCGGGACAGGGGATGAAAAACTGTTTTTT.

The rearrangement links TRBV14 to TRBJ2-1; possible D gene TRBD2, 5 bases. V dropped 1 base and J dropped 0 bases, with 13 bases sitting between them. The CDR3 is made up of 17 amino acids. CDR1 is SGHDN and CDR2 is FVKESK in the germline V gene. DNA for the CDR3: TGTGCCAGCAGCCAAGGTCGCGGAGGAAGCTCCTACAATGAGCAGTTCTTC. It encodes CASSQGRGGSSYNEQFF.

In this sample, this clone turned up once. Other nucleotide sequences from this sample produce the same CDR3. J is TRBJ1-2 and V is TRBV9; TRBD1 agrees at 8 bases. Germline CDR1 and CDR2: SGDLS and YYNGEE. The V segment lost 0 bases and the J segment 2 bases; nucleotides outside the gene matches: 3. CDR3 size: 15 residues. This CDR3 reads CASSVVGQGNYGYTF. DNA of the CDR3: TGTGCCAGCAGCGTAGTTGGACAGGGCAACTATGGCTACACCTTC. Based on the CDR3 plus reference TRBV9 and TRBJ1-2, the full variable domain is DSGVTQTPKHLITATGQRVTLRCSPRSGDLSVYWYQQSLDQGLQFLIQYYNGEERAKGNILERFSAQQFPDLHSELNLSSLELGDSALYFCASSVVGQGNYGYTFGSGTRLTVV.

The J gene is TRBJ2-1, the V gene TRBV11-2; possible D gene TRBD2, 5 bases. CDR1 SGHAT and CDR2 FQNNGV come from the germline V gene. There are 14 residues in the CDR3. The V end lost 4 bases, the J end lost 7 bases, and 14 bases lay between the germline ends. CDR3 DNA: TGTGCCAGCAGCTCCCGTCCGGACTTTAATGAGCAGTTCTTC. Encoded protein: CASSSRPDFNEQFF.

The CDR3 DNA sequence: TGCAGCGTTGATAATGGGTCACCGAGAGGCCCCTACAATGAGCAGTTCTTC. Translating it yields CSVDNGSPRGPYNEQFF. The chain carries TRBV29-1 and TRBJ2-1, with D unresolved. V was clipped by 3 bases and J by 2 bases, with 20 bases between them. Germline V gives CDR1 SQVTM, CDR2 ANQGSEA. This CDR3 is 17 amino acids long.

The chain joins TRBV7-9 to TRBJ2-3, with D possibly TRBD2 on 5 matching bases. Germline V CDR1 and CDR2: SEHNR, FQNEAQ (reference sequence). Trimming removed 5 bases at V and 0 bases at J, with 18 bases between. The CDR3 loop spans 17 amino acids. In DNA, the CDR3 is TGTGCCAGCAGCGCGGAGGTGGGCCAGATTAGCACAGATACGCAGTATTTT. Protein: CASSAEVGQISTDTQYF.

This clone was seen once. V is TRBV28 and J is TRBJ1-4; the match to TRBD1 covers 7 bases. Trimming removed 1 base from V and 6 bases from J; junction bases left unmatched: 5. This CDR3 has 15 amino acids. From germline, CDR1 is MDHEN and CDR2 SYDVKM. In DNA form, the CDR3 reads TGTGCCAGCAGTTTATCCGGGACAGTGGATGAAAAACTGTTTTTT. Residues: CASSLSGTVDEKLFF.